The 25 T cell receptor beta chains listed next were all sequenced from one sample in a study of cytomegalovirus exposure and HLA in healthy donors. Primers included in the PCR were 60 Vbeta and 13 Jbeta primers. The assay was immunoSEQ multiplex PCR, and TCRdb's table has in-frame clones only and misses some. The sample consists of approximately 110,000 clones, approximately 15% of them appearing once. Material: PBMCs. These receptors all stem from a woman aged 18-35 years in good health and CMV-seronegative.

V gene TRBV7-2 combines with J gene TRBJ2-5, with D maybe TRBD1 (6 bases). CDR3 length equals 16 residues. Germline V gene sequence: CDR1 SGHTA, CDR2 FQGNSA. Trimming removed 0 bases from V and 5 bases from J, with 16 bases in between. The CDR3 region is CASSLARQAVGETQYF. The CDR3 nucleotides are TGTGCCAGCAGCTTAGCCCGACAGGCCGTCGGCGAGACCCAGTACTTC.

This rearrangement joins TRBV9 to TRBJ2-1, with 7 bases aligning to TRBD2. CDR3 length: 11 residues. After removal of 7 bases from V and 5 bases from J, the junction contained 0 bases not matched to a gene. Germline CDR1 and CDR2: SGDLS and YYNGEE. In DNA, the CDR3 is TGTGCCAGCGGGAGGGACAATGAGCAGTTCTTC. The encoded protein is CASGRDNEQFF.

This clone has a single count. This chain connects TRBV7-3 to TRBJ2-1; D is possibly TRBD2 (6 bases). The CDR3 totals 13 residues. V shed 0 bases and J shed 9 bases, with 9 bases lying between them. The germline gives CDR1 SGHTA, CDR2 FQGTGA. CDR3 sequence (DNA): TGTGCCAGCAGCTTAACACTAGCTGGTGAGCAGTTCTTC. It codes for CASSLTLAGEQFF.

This clone showed up just once. The gene calls are TRBV7-2 and TRBJ2-7, with D possibly TRBD1 on 5 matching bases. Germline CDR1 reads SGHTA; CDR2 reads FQGNSA. Trimming removed 5 bases from V and 5 bases from J, with 13 bases in between. The CDR3 spans 13 residues. The CDR3 DNA sequence: TGTGCCAGCAGCGAAAGGGGTTTCCACGAGCAGTACTTC. This codes for CASSERGFHEQYF.

This clone appeared a few times. The chain employs TRBV6-6 and TRBJ1-4; D gene uncertain. From germline, CDR1 is MNHNY and CDR2 SVGAGI (reference sequence). The CDR3 runs to 15 residues. Trimming pared 1 base from V and 5 bases from J, leaving 11 bases between. In nucleotides, the CDR3 is TGTGCCAGCAGTTACTATCCCAGGATCAATGAAAAACTGTTTTTT. It codes for CASSYYPRINEKLFF.

The chain couples TRBV11-2 to TRBJ2-1; 7 bases align to TRBD2. Losses at the gene ends were 1 base for V and 7 bases for J; bases not matched to a gene: 7. This CDR3 has 15 residues. Germline-derived CDR1 and CDR2 are SGHAT and FQNNGV. The CDR3 nucleotides read TGTGCCAGCAGCTTAGGGACCGGGACTATAAATGAGCAGTTCTTC. Translation gives CASSLGTGTINEQFF.

This clone has just a few counts. This rearrangement joins TRBV30 to TRBJ2-1; 7 bases match TRBD1. Germline trimming cut 1 base from V and 4 bases from J; bases unmatched to any gene: 10. From germline, CDR1 is GTSNPN and CDR2 SVGIG (reference sequence). CDR3 length: 16 residues. The CDR3 protein is CAWSGQGRRTYNEQFF. Written as DNA, the CDR3 is TGTGCCTGGAGTGGACAGGGCCGGCGCACATACAATGAGCAGTTCTTC.

This clone showed up just a few times. The chain joins TRBV29-1 to TRBJ1-4; possible D gene TRBD1, 6 bases. V was shortened by 3 bases and J by 8 bases, with 25 bases between the two germline ends. From germline, CDR1 is SQVTM and CDR2 ANQGSEA. The CDR3 is 17 residues long. The chain's CDR3 is CSVELRSTGIGSEKLFF. CDR3 bases: TGCAGCGTTGAGCTTCGGAGCACAGGGATCGGGTCCGAAAAACTGTTTTTT.

This clone was seen a few times. The V and J genes are TRBV28 and TRBJ2-2; TRBD1 matches 7 bases. This CDR3 is 14 amino acids long. Germline lookup yields CDR1 MDHEN and CDR2 SYDVKM. V lost 5 bases and J lost 9; bases outside the gene matches: 9. The CDR3 sequence: CASSPDRRRRELFF. The DNA for the CDR3 is TGTGCCAGCAGTCCGGACAGGCGCCGCCGGGAGCTGTTTTTT.

The chain couples TRBV5-1 to TRBJ2-7; 7 bases align to TRBD1. The trim removed 4 bases at V and 4 bases at J, leaving 11 bases unmatched. Germline lookup yields CDR1 SGHRS and CDR2 YFSETQ. This CDR3 has 15 amino acids. The CDR3 bases are TGCGCCAGCAGCATTGGCGACAGGGTATATTACGAGCAGTACTTC. Amino acids: CASSIGDRVYYEQYF.

The J gene is TRBJ1-2, the V gene TRBV5-4; no definite D call. V lost 3 bases to trimming and J lost 2 bases, with 14 bases between them. The CDR3 loop spans 15 amino acids. The germline gives CDR1 SGHNT, CDR2 YYREEE (reference sequence). CDR3 coding DNA: TGTGCCAGCAGCTCGGAGCGTCCCCCGAACTATGGCTACACCTTC. Protein sequence: CASSSERPPNYGYTF. Full variable domain (rest looked up from reference TRBV5-4 and TRBJ1-2): ETGVTQSPTHLIKTRGQQVTLRCSSQSGHNTVSWYQQALGQGPQFIFQYYREEENGRGNFPPRFSGLQFPNYSSELNVNALELDDSALYLCASSSERPPNYGYTFGSGTRLTVV.

The rearrangement joins TRBV5-1 to TRBJ2-1; 12 nucleotides match TRBD2. V was pared by 0 bases and J by 2 bases, with 6 bases of the junction left unmatched. The CDR3 is 18 residues long. CDR1 is SGHRS, CDR2 YFSETQ, per germline. The CDR3, as DNA: TGCGCCAGCAGCTTGGCTAGCGGGGGGGCCTTGACCTACAATGAGCAGTTCTTC. This translates into CASSLASGGALTYNEQFF.

This chain joins TRBV2 and TRBJ2-1; possibly TRBD1 for D (6 bases). The germline CDR1 and CDR2 sequences are SNHLY and FYNNEI. This CDR3 is 14 amino acids long. V was shortened by 6 bases and J by 7 bases, with 16 bases between the two germline ends. CDR3 bases: TGTGCCAGCAGCGATGCCGGGACAACGAATGAGCAGTTCTTC. This gives the protein CASSDAGTTNEQFF.

The V and J genes are TRBV6-6 and TRBJ2-3, with a tentative D call TRBD1 (5 bases). V was trimmed by 8 bases and J by 5 bases, leaving 8 bases between them. Per the germline V gene, CDR1 is MNHNY and CDR2 is SVGAGI (reference sequence). This CDR3 has 11 residues. For the CDR3, the DNA is TGTGCCAGCGGGCAGGGAGATACGCAGTATTTT. It codes for CASGQGDTQYF.

In DNA, the CDR3 is TGTGCCAGCAGCCCTCGTCCGGGGAGAGACACTGAAGCTTTCTTT. Translated: CASSPRPGRDTEAFF. The chain links TRBV6-1 to TRBJ1-1; D gene unclear. Between the trimmed V and J ends, which lost 6 bases and 3 bases, there was a span of 17 bases. The CDR3 loop spans 15 amino acids. CDR1 is MNHNS and CDR2 is SASEGT in the germline V gene.

This clone was seen more than once but under ten times. The CDR3 DNA reads TGCGCCAGCAGCCCAAGCCCTAGCGGGAGCATTTACGAGCAGTACTTC. Residues: CASSPSPSGSIYEQYF. The rearrangement links TRBV5-1 to TRBJ2-7; 10 bases align to TRBD2. The CDR3 contains 16 residues. The V and J ends lost 4 bases and 4 bases, in that order; junction bases with no gene match: 11. The V gene's germline CDR1 is SGHRS and CDR2 YFSETQ.

This clone was recorded a few times. The chain links TRBV28 to TRBJ1-5; D uncertain. CDR3 length: 11 residues. V was cut by 6 bases and J by 4 bases, with 4 bases left in between. Germline V lookup: CDR1 MDHEN, CDR2 SYDVKM. CDR3 coding DNA: TGTGCCAGCAGCCTTAATCAGCCCCAGCATTTT. It encodes CASSLNQPQHF.

This clone was recorded a few times. This chain connects TRBV2 to TRBJ2-7; D not resolved. This CDR3 has 12 residues. The germline V gene encodes CDR1 SNHLY and CDR2 FYNNEI. Trimming took 2 bases from V and 5 from J, leaving 7 bases between them. CDR3 DNA: TGTGCCAGCAGTGAACCCCCAGACGAGCAGTACTTC. Translation: CASSEPPDEQYF.

This clone occurred a few times. The chain recombines TRBV28 with TRBJ1-5; 9 bases agree with TRBD1. The CDR3 loop spans 16 amino acids. From germline, CDR1 is MDHEN and CDR2 SYDVKM. V lost 4 bases and J lost 5; bases outside the gene matches: 9. Here the CDR3 reads CASSSPLQGADQPQHF. CDR3 in DNA: TGTGCCAGCAGTTCTCCCTTACAGGGGGCAGATCAGCCCCAGCATTTT.

The chain joins TRBV9 to TRBJ2-1, with D uncertain. The V end was cut by 5 bases, the J end by 7 bases, with 13 bases between. Germline assignment: CDR1 SGDLS and CDR2 YYNGEE. The CDR3 is 13 amino acids. The CDR3 sequence: CASSRSWKNEQFF. DNA of the CDR3: TGTGCCAGCAGTCGTAGCTGGAAGAATGAGCAGTTCTTC. Full variable domain (remainder filled in from reference TRBV9 and TRBJ2-1): DSGVTQTPKHLITATGQRVTLRCSPRSGDLSVYWYQQSLDQGLQFLIQYYNGEERAKGNILERFSAQQFPDLHSELNLSSLELGDSALYFCASSRSWKNEQFFGPGTRLTVL.

The chain recombines TRBV19 with TRBJ1-2; 10 bases align to TRBD1. The CDR3 covers 14 residues. The germline V gene encodes CDR1 LNHDA and CDR2 SQIVND (reference sequence). V trimming: 5 bases; J trimming: 7 bases; junction bases outside the gene matches: 7. In DNA form, the CDR3 reads TGTGCCAGTAGTTCGGGACAGGGGCCTGGTGGCTACACCTTC. Translation gives CASSSGQGPGGYTF.

This clone has just a few counts. The rearrangement uses TRBV6-1 and TRBJ2-1; 12 positions agree with TRBD2. The CDR3 length is 15 residues. The germline CDR1 and CDR2 sequences are MNHNS and SASEGT. J was trimmed by 4 bases and V by 2 bases; bases with no gene match: 0. The CDR3 region is CASSELAGGYNEQFF. The CDR3 DNA follows: TGTGCCAGCAGTGAACTAGCGGGAGGGTACAATGAGCAGTTCTTC.

This clone occurred a few times. The rearrangement links TRBV29-1 to TRBJ1-3; D gene unclear. Trimming shortened V by 1 base and J by 4 bases, and 20 bases separated the two germline ends. CDR3 length: 17 amino acids. The germline V gene encodes CDR1 SQVTM and CDR2 ANQGSEA. CDR3 region: CSVEGGSGARGGNTIYF. As DNA, the CDR3 is TGCAGCGTTGAAGGAGGGAGCGGAGCACGGGGAGGAAACACCATATATTTT. Drawing the rest from reference TRBV29-1 and TRBJ1-3, the complete variable domain is SAVISQKPSRDICQRGTSLTIQCQVDSQVTMMFWYRQQPGQSLTLIATANQGSEATYESGFVIDKFPISRPNLTFSTLTVSNMSPEDSSIYLCSVEGGSGARGGNTIYFGEGSWLTVV.

This clone has a handful of counts. The CDR3 sequence is CASSEGLTSTDTQYF. The CDR3 bases are TGTGCCAGCAGTGAAGGATTGACTAGCACAGATACGCAGTATTTT. This chain joins TRBV6-4 and TRBJ2-3; no clear D. This CDR3 is built from 15 residues. The germline gives CDR1 MRHNA, CDR2 SNTAGT. Trimming stripped 3 bases from V and 0 bases from J, with 10 bases between.

The CDR3 DNA follows: TGTGCCAGCAGCTTGACTAGCGGCACAGATACGCAGTATTTT. This codes for CASSLTSGTDTQYF. The J gene is TRBJ2-3, the V gene TRBV7-2; 8 nucleotides match TRBD2. The CDR3 has 14 residues. V dropped 3 bases and J dropped 1; count of bases not matched to a gene: 0. Germline lookup yields CDR1 SGHTA and CDR2 FQGNSA. The full variable domain, completed using reference TRBV7-2 and TRBJ2-3, is GAGVSQSPSNKVTEKGKDVELRCDPISGHTALYWYRQSLGQGLEFLIYFQGNSAPDKSGLPSDRFSAERTGGSVSTLTIQRTQQEDSAVYLCASSLTSGTDTQYFGPGTRLTVL.